Following are 28 T cell receptor beta chains from one sample sequenced in a study of blood T cell repertoires in COVID-19. Libraries were prepared by immunoSEQ multiplex PCR; TCRdb keeps only in-frame clonotypes and omits some of them. The repertoire holds 330,000 or so clones, with roughly 90% as singletons. Sequencing input: peripheral blood. The receptors were gathered from a man aged 30 to 45 with COVID-19, enrolled during active disease.

V gene TRBV27 combines with J gene TRBJ2-3; 10 positions agree with TRBD2. V gave up 8 bases and J gave up 0 bases; unmatched junction bases: 8. CDR3 length equals 16 residues. The germline CDR1 and CDR2 sequences are MNHEY and SMNVEV (reference sequence). The CDR3: CASGLAGGLSTDTQYF. DNA for the CDR3: TGTGCCAGCGGATTAGCGGGGGGTCTTAGCACAGATACGCAGTATTTT.

The rearrangement links TRBV5-1 to TRBJ2-3; TRBD2 matches at 10 bases. Germline trimming cut 4 bases from V and 2 bases from J; bases unmatched to any gene: 7. The CDR3 is 16 residues long. Germline loops: CDR1 SGHRS, CDR2 YFSETQ. CDR3 sequence (DNA): TGCGCCAGCAGCGGTGGACTAGCGGAATTCACAGATACGCAGTATTTT. This sequence encodes CASSGGLAEFTDTQYF.

J is TRBJ2-5 and V is TRBV5-1; D possibly corresponds to TRBD1 (5 bases). The CDR3 length is 12 residues. V shed 10 bases and J shed 8 bases, with 18 bases lying between them. Germline V gene lookup returns CDR1 SGHRS and CDR2 YFSETQ. The CDR3 DNA follows: TGCGCCTCTAAGGGCAGGGCTCCAACCCAGTACTTC. Amino acids: CASKGRAPTQYF.

V and J are TRBV2 and TRBJ1-2; the match to TRBD1 covers 8 bases. There are 13 residues in the CDR3. From germline, CDR1 is SNHLY and CDR2 FYNNEI. With V trimmed by 3 bases and J by 6 bases, 3 bases remained unmatched. The CDR3: CASSEYRGNGYTF. CDR3 sequence (DNA): TGTGCCAGCAGTGAGTACAGGGGGAATGGCTACACCTTC.

CDR3: CASSYSNQPQHF. For the CDR3, the DNA is TGTGCCAGCAGCTATAGCAATCAGCCCCAGCATTTT. The rearrangement joins TRBV28 to TRBJ1-5; D not certain. This CDR3 region has 12 residues. The V end lost 6 bases, the J end lost 0 bases, and 3 bases lay between the germline ends. CDR1 and CDR2 from the germline V gene are MDHEN and SYDVKM. The full variable domain, its missing parts supplied by reference TRBV28 and TRBJ1-5, is DVKVTQSSRYLVKRTGEKVFLECVQDMDHENMFWYRQDPGLGLRLIYFSYDVKMKEKGDIPEGYSVSREKKERFSLILESASTNQTSMYLCASSYSNQPQHFGDGTRLSIL.

This clone was detected once. This chain connects TRBV5-6 to TRBJ1-1; D perhaps matches TRBD1 (5 bases). The CDR3 has 14 amino acids. Germline V lookup: CDR1 SGHDT, CDR2 YYEEEE. V was shortened by 1 base and J by 3 bases, with 10 bases between the two germline ends. The CDR3 protein is CASSLPQGYTEAFF. DNA of the CDR3: TGTGCCAGCAGCTTGCCCCAGGGATACACTGAAGCTTTCTTT.

The genes are TRBV7-9 and TRBJ2-7, with D possibly matching TRBD2 (5 bases). The CDR3 consists of 13 residues. The V gene lost 4 bases and the J gene lost 6 bases, with 13 bases spanning the gap. The germline V gene has CDR1 SEHNR and CDR2 FQNEAQ (reference sequence). The CDR3 DNA reads as TGTGCCAGCAGCTCCCCCCGAGGGTTCGAGCAGTACTTC. It codes for CASSSPRGFEQYF.

The V call is TRBV4-3, the J call TRBJ2-7; possibly TRBD2 for D (5 bases). The ends were cut back, 4 bases at V and 7 bases at J, with 17 bases in the middle. CDR1 and CDR2 from the germline V gene are LGHNA and YSLEER. This CDR3 spans 14 amino acids. CDR3 nucleotides: TGCGCCAGCAGCCGCTCCTGGGGAGAGGGAGAGCAGTACTTC. It is translated as CASSRSWGEGEQYF.

The rearrangement joins TRBV27 to TRBJ2-1, with 12 bases that match TRBD2. J was trimmed by 8 bases and V by 5 bases; bases with no gene match: 7. CDR3 size: 15 residues. The germline CDR1 and CDR2 sequences are MNHEY and SMNVEV (reference sequence). CDR3 sequence (DNA): TGTGCCAGCAGTGGACTAGCGGGGCCTTGGGATGAGCAGTTCTTC. It translates to CASSGLAGPWDEQFF.

The V and J genes are TRBV4-2 and TRBJ1-4, with 10 bases fitting TRBD1. V trimming: 4 bases; J trimming: 7 bases; junction bases outside the gene matches: 9. Germline-derived CDR1 and CDR2 are LGHNA and YNFKEQ. This CDR3 comprises 16 residues. The CDR3 nucleotides read TGTGCCAGCAGCCCAGAAACGGGACAGGGGTCTGAAAAACTGTTTTTT. It translates to CASSPETGQGSEKLFF.

The rearrangement uses TRBV6-4 and TRBJ2-3, with 10 positions matching TRBD2. CDR1 is MRHNA and CDR2 is SNTAGT in the germline V gene. CDR3 length: 15 amino acids. With V trimmed by 3 bases and J by 5 bases, 5 bases remained unmatched. The chain's CDR3 is CASSESGGAIDTQYF. CDR3 in DNA: TGTGCCAGCAGTGAAAGCGGGGGGGCCATAGATACGCAGTATTTT.

This chain joins TRBV4-1 and TRBJ2-1; 9 positions agree with TRBD1. Germline V CDR1 and CDR2: MGHRA, YSYEKL. After removal of 4 bases from V and 4 bases from J, the junction contained 5 bases not matched to a gene. The CDR3 consists of 15 residues. The CDR3 loop is CASSRRGTGYNEQFF. The CDR3 DNA reads TGCGCCAGCAGCCGTCGCGGGACAGGGTACAATGAGCAGTTCTTC.

The rearrangement joins TRBV24-1 to TRBJ1-1, with 8 bases matching TRBD1. This CDR3 has 15 residues. V lost 2 bases to trimming and J lost 5 bases; unmatched junction nucleotides: 6. Germline assignment: CDR1 KGHDR and CDR2 SFDVKD. Here the CDR3 DNA reads TGTGCCACCAGTGATTCACAGACAGGGGTAACTGAAGCTTTCTTT. Its protein product is CATSDSQTGVTEAFF.

The genes are TRBV24-1 and TRBJ2-2, with D perhaps TRBD1 (6 bases). The CDR3 loop spans 15 amino acids. The V and J ends lost 6 bases and 0 bases respectively, with 10 bases between them. Germline V gives CDR1 KGHDR, CDR2 SFDVKD. The CDR3 nucleotides read TGTGCCACCAGTTTTACAGGGTCGAACACCGGGGAGCTGTTTTTT. It is translated as CATSFTGSNTGELFF.

The rearrangement uses TRBV5-5 and TRBJ2-5; 7 nucleotides match TRBD1. This CDR3 spans 16 amino acids. The germline V gene has CDR1 SGHKS and CDR2 YYEKEE (reference sequence). The V and J ends lost 4 bases and 4 bases, in that order; junction bases with no gene match: 13. DNA of the CDR3: TGTGCCAGCAGCAAAGGGGACAGCTCGATGGGAGAGACCCAGTACTTC. Amino acid sequence: CASSKGDSSMGETQYF.

The chain carries TRBV24-1 and TRBJ2-3; 8 nucleotides match TRBD1. CDR1 is KGHDR, CDR2 SFDVKD, per germline. There are 18 residues in the CDR3. V was pared by 4 bases and J by 2 bases, with 13 bases of the junction left unmatched. The CDR3 sequence: CATSDPLHRGATTDTQYF. The CDR3 nucleotides are TGTGCCACCAGTGACCCCCTACACAGGGGGGCGACCACAGATACGCAGTATTTT.

The chain couples TRBV19 to TRBJ2-3, with TRBD2 matching over 12 bases. Germline V gene data show CDR1 as LNHDA and CDR2 as SQIVND (reference sequence). The CDR3 totals 16 residues. Trimming cost V 4 bases and J 1 base; bases outside gene matches: 3. The DNA for the CDR3 is TGTGCCAGTAGTACCCGACTAGCGGGGGGCACAGATACGCAGTATTTT. Its translation is CASSTRLAGGTDTQYF.

V is TRBV7-3 and J is TRBJ2-2, with 16 bases lining up with TRBD2. Germline V CDR1 and CDR2: SGHTA, FQGTGA. The J segment lost 6 bases and the V segment lost 2 bases, leaving 12 bases of the junction unmatched. This CDR3 spans 20 amino acids. In nucleotides, the CDR3 is TGTGCCAGCAGCTTATGGACGGGACTAGCGGGGGGGCCGCCCCCCGGGGAGCTGTTTTTT. Translation: CASSLWTGLAGGPPPGELFF.

In DNA, the CDR3 is TGCAGCGCCACCCCCCGGCTAGGGGATGAGCAGTTCTTC. It codes for CSATPRLGDEQFF. This chain uses TRBV29-1 with TRBJ2-1; a weak D match, TRBD1 (5 bases). The germline gives CDR1 SQVTM, CDR2 ANQGSEA. Between the trimmed V and J ends, which lost 7 bases and 8 bases, there was a span of 18 bases. The CDR3 loop spans 13 amino acids.

For the CDR3, the DNA is TGTGCCAGCAGCTCCTCGACTAGCGGGGGGGTTCGAGAGCAGTTCTTC. Amino acid sequence: CASSSSTSGGVREQFF. This rearrangement joins TRBV7-2 to TRBJ2-1; 14 nucleotides line up with TRBD2. With V trimmed by 4 bases and J by 10 bases, 9 bases remained unmatched. CDR1 and CDR2 from the germline V gene are SGHTA and FQGNSA. The CDR3 contains 16 residues.

The chain couples TRBV6-6 to TRBJ1-5, with TRBD1 matching over 7 bases. Germline CDR1 reads MNHNY; CDR2 reads SVGAGI (reference sequence). The V and J ends lost 7 bases and 3 bases, in that order; junction bases with no gene match: 9. The CDR3 extends over 15 amino acids. The CDR3 bases are TGTGCCAGCAAAATTGAGGACAGGTACAATCAGCCCCAGCATTTT. Translating gives CASKIEDRYNQPQHF.

This clone was counted only a few times. This chain links TRBV5-4 with TRBJ2-6; maybe TRBD1 (7 bases). Germline V gives CDR1 SGHNT, CDR2 YYREEE (reference sequence). The CDR3 extends over 18 amino acids. V lost 3 bases to trimming and J lost 0 bases, with 16 bases between them. This CDR3 is CASSSRGQSLSGANVLTF. As DNA, the CDR3 is TGTGCCAGCAGCTCGCGGGGACAGAGTCTCTCTGGGGCCAACGTCCTGACTTTC.

V and J are TRBV24-1 and TRBJ2-2; perhaps TRBD1 as D (5 bases). The CDR3 covers 13 residues. The V gene lost 6 bases and the J gene lost 5 bases, with 9 bases spanning the gap. Looked up from germline, CDR1 is KGHDR and CDR2 is SFDVKD. CDR3 coding DNA: TGTGCCACCAGTCGGGCAGGGACCGGGGAGCTGTTTTTT. It yields the protein CATSRAGTGELFF.

V and J are TRBV19 and TRBJ2-3, with TRBD2 matching 12 bases. Germline V gene lookup returns CDR1 LNHDA and CDR2 SQIVND (reference sequence). This CDR3 spans 20 amino acids. Losses at the gene ends were 7 bases for V and 2 bases for J; bases not matched to a gene: 19. The DNA of the CDR3 is TGTGCCAGTAAAAGACGAACTAGCGGGGGGCCGCTAGGGTCCACAGATACGCAGTATTTT. This gives the protein CASKRRTSGGPLGSTDTQYF. Looking up the rest from reference TRBV19 and TRBJ2-3 gives the full variable domain: DGGITQSPKYLFRKEGQNVTLSCEQNLNHDAMYWYRQDPGQGLRLIYYSQIVNDFQKGDIAEGYSVSREKKESFPLTVTSAQKNPTAFYLCASKRRTSGGPLGSTDTQYFGPGTRLTVL.

J is TRBJ1-1 and V is TRBV5-1; D unclear. Per the germline V gene, CDR1 is SGHRS and CDR2 is YFSETQ. Trimming cost V 3 bases and J 3 bases, with 6 bases left between them. CDR3 length equals 12 residues. This CDR3 reads CASSSTDTEAFF. The CDR3 region has the DNA TGCGCCAGCAGCTCAACAGACACTGAAGCTTTCTTT.

As regards this clone: This sample includes further DNA sequences coding for the same CDR3. The V gene is TRBV24-1, the J gene TRBJ2-3; TRBD1 matches at 7 bases. In germline, CDR1 is KGHDR, CDR2 SFDVKD. With V trimmed by 4 bases and J by 0 bases, 6 bases remained unmatched. This CDR3 region has 16 residues. The CDR3 loop is CATSDSGTASTDTQYF. The CDR3 region has the DNA TGTGCCACCAGTGACTCCGGGACAGCAAGCACAGATACGCAGTATTTT.

V gene TRBV12-5 combines with J gene TRBJ2-2; 7 bases are a match to TRBD1. Germline V gene sequence: CDR1 LGHNT, CDR2 FRNRAP. CDR3 length: 17 amino acids. Trimming took 0 bases from V and 2 from J; bases not matched to a gene: 6. The CDR3 bases are TGTGCTAGTGGTTTGGTCATGGGACAGATTAACACCGGGGAGCTGTTTTTT. This codes for CASGLVMGQINTGELFF.

This clone was recorded once. The CDR3 DNA reads as TGCGCCAGCAGCCAAGACGGGACAGGATTTTACAATGAGCAGTTCTTC. Its translation: CASSQDGTGFYNEQFF. The chain links TRBV4-3 to TRBJ2-1; 8 bases map to TRBD1. The germline gives CDR1 LGHNA, CDR2 YSLEER. V lost 0 bases to trimming and J lost 4 bases; unmatched junction nucleotides: 5. The CDR3 runs 16 residues.